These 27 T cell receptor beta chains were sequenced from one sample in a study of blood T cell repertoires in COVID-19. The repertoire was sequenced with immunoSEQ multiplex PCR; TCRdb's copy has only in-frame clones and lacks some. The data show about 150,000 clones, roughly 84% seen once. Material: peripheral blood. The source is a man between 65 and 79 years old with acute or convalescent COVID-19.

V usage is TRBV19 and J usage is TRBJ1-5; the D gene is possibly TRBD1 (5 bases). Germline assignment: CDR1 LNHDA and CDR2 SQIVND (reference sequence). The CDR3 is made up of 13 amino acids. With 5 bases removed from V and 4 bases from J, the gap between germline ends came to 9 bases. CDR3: CASSGDLNQPQHF. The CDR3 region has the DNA TGTGCCAGTAGTGGGGACTTGAATCAGCCCCAGCATTTT.

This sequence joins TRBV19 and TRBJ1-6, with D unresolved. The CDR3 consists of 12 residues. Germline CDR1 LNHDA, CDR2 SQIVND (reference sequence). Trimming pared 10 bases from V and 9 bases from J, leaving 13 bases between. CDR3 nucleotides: TGTGCCATGGGAAGGGAGGGTTCACCCCTCCACTTT. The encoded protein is CAMGREGSPLHF.

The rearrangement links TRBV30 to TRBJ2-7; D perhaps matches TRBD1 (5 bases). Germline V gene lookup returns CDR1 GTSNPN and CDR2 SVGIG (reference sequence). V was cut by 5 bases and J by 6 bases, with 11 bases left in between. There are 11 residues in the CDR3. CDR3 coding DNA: TGTGCCTGGGGGCAGGGAAGCGAGCAGTACTTC. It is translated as CAWGQGSEQYF.

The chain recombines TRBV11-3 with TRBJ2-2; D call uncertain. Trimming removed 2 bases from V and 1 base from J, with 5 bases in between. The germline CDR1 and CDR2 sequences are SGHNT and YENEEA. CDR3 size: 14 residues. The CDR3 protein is CASSLNQNTGELFF. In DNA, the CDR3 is TGTGCCAGCAGCTTAAATCAGAACACCGGGGAGCTGTTTTTT.

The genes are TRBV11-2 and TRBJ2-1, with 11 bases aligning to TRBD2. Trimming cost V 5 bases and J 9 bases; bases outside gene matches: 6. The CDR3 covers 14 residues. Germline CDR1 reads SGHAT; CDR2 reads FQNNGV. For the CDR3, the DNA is TGTGCCAGCAGCAACCCGACTAGCGGGGCTGAGCAGTTCTTC. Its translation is CASSNPTSGAEQFF.

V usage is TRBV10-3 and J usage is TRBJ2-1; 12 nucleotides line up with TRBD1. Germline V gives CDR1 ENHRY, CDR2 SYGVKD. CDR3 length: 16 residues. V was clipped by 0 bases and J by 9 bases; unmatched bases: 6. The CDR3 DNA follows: TGTGCCATCAGTGAGTCGGGACAGGGGGCCAGCAGTGAGCAGTTCTTC. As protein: CAISESGQGASSEQFF.

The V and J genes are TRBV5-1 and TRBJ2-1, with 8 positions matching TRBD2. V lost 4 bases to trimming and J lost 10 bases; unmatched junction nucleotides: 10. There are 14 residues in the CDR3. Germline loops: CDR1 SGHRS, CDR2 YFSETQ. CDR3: CASSIEFIAGEQFF. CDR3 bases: TGCGCCAGCAGCATAGAGTTTATAGCGGGGGAGCAGTTCTTC.

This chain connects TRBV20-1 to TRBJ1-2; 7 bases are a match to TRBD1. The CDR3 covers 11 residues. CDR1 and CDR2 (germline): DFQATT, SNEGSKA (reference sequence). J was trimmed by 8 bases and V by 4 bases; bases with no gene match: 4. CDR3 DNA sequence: TGCAGTGCTAACAGGGGCGGAGGCTACACCTTC. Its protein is CSANRGGGYTF.

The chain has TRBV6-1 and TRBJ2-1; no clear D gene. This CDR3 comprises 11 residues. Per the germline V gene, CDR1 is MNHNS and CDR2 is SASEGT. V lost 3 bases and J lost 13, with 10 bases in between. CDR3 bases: TGTGCCAGCAGTGACCCGGTCAATCAGTTCTTC. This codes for CASSDPVNQFF.

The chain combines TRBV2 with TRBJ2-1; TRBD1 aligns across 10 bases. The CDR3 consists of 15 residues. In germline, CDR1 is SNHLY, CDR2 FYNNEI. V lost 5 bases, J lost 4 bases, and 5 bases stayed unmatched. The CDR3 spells CASSTGTGAYNEQFF. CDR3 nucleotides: TGTGCCAGCAGTACCGGGACAGGGGCTTACAATGAGCAGTTCTTC.

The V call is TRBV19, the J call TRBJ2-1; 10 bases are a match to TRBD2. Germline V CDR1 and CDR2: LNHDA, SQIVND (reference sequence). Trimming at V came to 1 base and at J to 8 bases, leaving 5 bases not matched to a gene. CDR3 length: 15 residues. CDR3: CASSIASSGSYEQFF. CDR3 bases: TGTGCCAGTAGTATAGCGTCTAGCGGGAGCTATGAGCAGTTCTTC.

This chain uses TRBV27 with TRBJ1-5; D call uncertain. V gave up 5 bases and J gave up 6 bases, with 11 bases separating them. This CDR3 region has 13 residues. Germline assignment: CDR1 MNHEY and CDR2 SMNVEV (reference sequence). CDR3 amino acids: CASSTTWSQPQHF. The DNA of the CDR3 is TGTGCCAGCAGTACCACGTGGAGTCAGCCCCAGCATTTT.

CDR3 residues: CASKDLSGGERYNSPLHF. The DNA of the CDR3 is TGTGCCAGCAAGGATTTGTCAGGGGGCGAGAGGTATAATTCACCCCTCCACTTT. This chain joins TRBV28 and TRBJ1-6, with TRBD1 identical over 8 bases. This CDR3 has 18 amino acids. Trimming removed 7 bases from V and 4 bases from J; junction bases left unmatched: 15. The germline CDR1 and CDR2 sequences are MDHEN and SYDVKM.

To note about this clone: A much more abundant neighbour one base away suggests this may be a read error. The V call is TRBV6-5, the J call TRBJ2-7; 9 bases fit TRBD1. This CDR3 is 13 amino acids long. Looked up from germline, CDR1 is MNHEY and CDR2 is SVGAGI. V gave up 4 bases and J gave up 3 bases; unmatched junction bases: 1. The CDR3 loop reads CASSSTGGYEQYF. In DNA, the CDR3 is TGTGCCAGCAGTTCGACAGGGGGCTACGAGCAGTACTTC.

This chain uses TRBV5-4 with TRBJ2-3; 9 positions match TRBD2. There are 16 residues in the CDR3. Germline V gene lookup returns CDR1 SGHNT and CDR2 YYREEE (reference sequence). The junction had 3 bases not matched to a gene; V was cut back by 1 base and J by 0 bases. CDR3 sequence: CASSLWLAGSTDTQYF. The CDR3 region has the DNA TGTGCCAGCAGCTTGTGGCTAGCGGGGAGCACAGATACGCAGTATTTT.

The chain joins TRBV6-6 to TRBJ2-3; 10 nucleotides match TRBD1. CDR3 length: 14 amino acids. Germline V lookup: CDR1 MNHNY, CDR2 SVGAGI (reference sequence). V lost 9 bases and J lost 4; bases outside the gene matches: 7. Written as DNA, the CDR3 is TGTGCCAGTCGGACAGGGGGAAGGGCAGATACGCAGTATTTT. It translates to CASRTGGRADTQYF.

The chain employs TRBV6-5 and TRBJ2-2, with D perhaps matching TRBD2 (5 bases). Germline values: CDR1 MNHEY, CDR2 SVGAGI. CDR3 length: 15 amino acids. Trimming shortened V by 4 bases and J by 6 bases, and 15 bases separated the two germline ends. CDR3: CASSWTGVVSGELFF. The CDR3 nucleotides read TGTGCCAGCAGTTGGACTGGGGTGGTGTCCGGGGAGCTGTTTTTT.

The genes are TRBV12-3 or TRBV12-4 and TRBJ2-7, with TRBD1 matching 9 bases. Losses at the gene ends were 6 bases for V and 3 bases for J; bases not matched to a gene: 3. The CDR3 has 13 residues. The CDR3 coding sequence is TGTGCCAGCAGCCTGGGACAGGGCTACGAGCAGTACTTC. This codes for CASSLGQGYEQYF.

The CDR3 DNA sequence: TGTGCCAGCAGCCAGCAGGGGGGTCAAGAGACCCAGTACTTC. As protein: CASSQQGGQETQYF. V is TRBV7-3 and J is TRBJ2-5, with D tentatively TRBD1 (7 bases). CDR1 and CDR2 from the germline V gene are SGHTA and FQGTGA. The CDR3 has 14 amino acids. V was trimmed by 5 bases and J by 2 bases, leaving 12 bases between them.

CDR3 sequence: CATSGGPATNEKLFF. DNA for the CDR3: TGTGCCACCAGTGGGGGGCCTGCAACTAATGAAAAACTGTTTTTT. The chain couples TRBV24-1 to TRBJ1-4, with TRBD1 as a possible D gene (6 bases). The CDR3 covers 15 residues. The V gene lost 5 bases and the J gene lost 0 bases, with 9 bases spanning the gap. Germline V gene data show CDR1 as KGHDR and CDR2 as SFDVKD.

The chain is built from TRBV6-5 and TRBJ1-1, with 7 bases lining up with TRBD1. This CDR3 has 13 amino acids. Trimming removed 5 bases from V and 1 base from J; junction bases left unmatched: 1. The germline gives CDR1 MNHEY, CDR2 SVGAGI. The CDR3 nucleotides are TGTGCCAGCAGTAGGGGGCCGAACACTGAAGCTTTCTTT. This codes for CASSRGPNTEAFF.

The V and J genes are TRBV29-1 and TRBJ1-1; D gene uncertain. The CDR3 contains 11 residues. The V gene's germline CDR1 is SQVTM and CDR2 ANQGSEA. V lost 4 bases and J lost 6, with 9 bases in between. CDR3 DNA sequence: TGCAGCGTTGCACCCGGGGCTGAAGCTTTCTTT. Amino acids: CSVAPGAEAFF.

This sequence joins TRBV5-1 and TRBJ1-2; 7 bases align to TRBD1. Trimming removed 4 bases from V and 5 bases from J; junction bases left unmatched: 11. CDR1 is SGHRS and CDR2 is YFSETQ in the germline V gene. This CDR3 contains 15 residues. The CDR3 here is CASSNTGEGEYGYTF. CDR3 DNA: TGCGCCAGCAGCAACACAGGGGAAGGAGAGTATGGCTACACCTTC. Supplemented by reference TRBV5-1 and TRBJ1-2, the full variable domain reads KAGVTQTPRYLIKTRGQQVTLSCSPISGHRSVSWYQQTPGQGLQFLFEYFSETQRNKGNFPGRFSGRQFSNSRSEMNVSTLELGDSALYLCASSNTGEGEYGYTFGSGTRLTVV.

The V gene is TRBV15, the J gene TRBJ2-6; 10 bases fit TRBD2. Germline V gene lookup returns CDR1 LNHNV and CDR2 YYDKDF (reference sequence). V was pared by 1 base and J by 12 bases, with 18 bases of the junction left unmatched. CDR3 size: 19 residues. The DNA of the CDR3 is TGTGCCACCAGCAGAGGTCCTAGCGGGGGAACTTCTCTGGGGGCCGTCCTGACTTTC. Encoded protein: CATSRGPSGGTSLGAVLTF.

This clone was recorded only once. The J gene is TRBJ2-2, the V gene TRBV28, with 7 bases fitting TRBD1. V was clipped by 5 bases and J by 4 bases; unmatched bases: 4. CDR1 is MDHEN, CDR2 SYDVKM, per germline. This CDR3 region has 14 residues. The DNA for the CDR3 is TGTGCCAGCAGTACAGGGGTCTTCACCGGGGAGCTGTTTTTT. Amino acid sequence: CASSTGVFTGELFF.

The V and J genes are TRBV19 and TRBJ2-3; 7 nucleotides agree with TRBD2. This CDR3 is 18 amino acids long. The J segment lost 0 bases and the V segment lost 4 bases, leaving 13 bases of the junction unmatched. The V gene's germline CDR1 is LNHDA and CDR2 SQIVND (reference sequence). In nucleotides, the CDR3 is TGTGCCAGTAGTAGGGCGGGAGAAGCGGCATCTAGCACAGATACGCAGTATTTT. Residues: CASSRAGEAASSTDTQYF.

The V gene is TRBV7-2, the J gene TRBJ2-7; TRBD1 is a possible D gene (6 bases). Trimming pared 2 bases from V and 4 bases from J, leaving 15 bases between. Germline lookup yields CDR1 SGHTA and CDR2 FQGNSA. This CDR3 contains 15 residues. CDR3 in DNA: TGTGCCAGCAGCTTAAGTGGGGCAGGGGTATACGAGCAGTACTTC. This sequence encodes CASSLSGAGVYEQYF. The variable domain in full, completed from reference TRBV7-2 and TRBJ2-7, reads GAGVSQSPSNKVTEKGKDVELRCDPISGHTALYWYRQSLGQGLEFLIYFQGNSAPDKSGLPSDRFSAERTGGSVSTLTIQRTQQEDSAVYLCASSLSGAGVYEQYFGPGTRLTVT.